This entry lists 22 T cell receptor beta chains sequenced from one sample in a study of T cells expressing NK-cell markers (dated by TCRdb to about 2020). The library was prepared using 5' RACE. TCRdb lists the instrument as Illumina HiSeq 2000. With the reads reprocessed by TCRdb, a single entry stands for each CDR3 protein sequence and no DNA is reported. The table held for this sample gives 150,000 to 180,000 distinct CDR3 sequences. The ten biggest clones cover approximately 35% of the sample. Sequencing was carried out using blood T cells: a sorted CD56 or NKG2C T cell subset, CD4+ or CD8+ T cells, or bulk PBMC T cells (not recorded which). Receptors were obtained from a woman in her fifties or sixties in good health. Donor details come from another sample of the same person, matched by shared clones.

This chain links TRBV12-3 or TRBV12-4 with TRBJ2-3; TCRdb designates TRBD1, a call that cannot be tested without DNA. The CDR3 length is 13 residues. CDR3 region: CASRGIGTDTQYF.

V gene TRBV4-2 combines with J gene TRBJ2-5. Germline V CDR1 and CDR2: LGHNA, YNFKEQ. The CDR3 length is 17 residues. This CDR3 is CASSQDRVTITQETQYF.

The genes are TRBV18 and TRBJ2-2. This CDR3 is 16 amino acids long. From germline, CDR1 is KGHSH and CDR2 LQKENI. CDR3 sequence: CASSSEDNANTGELFF.

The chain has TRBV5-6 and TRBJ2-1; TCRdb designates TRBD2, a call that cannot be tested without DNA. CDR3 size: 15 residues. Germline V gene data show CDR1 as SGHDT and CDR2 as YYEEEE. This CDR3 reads CASSLSSGRFDEQFF.

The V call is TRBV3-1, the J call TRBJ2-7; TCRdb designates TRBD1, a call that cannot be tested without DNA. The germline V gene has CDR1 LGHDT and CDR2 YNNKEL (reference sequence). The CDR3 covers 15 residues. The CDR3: CASSHLRTGTYEQYF.

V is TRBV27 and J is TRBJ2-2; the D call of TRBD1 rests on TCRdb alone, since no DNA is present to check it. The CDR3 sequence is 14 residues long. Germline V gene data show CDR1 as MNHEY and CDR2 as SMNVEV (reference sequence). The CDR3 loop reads CASSLQGSTGELFF.

The CDR3: CATTSGGLYNEQFF. This rearrangement joins TRBV24-1 to TRBJ2-1; TCRdb indicates TRBD1, and absent DNA this call remains unverified. The CDR3 spans 14 residues. Germline-derived CDR1 and CDR2 are KGHDR and SFDVKD.

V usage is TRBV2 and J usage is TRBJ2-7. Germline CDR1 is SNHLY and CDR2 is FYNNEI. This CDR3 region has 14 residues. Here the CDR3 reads CASSEPQHSYEQYF.

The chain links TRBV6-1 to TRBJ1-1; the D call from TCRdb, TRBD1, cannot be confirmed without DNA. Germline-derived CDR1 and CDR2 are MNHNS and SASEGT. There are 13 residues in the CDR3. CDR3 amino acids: CASTDGGNTEAFF.

The CDR3 sequence is CSARAPSRSYEQYF. This rearrangement joins TRBV20-1 to TRBJ2-7. The germline gives CDR1 DFQATT, CDR2 SNEGSKA (reference sequence). This CDR3 contains 14 residues.

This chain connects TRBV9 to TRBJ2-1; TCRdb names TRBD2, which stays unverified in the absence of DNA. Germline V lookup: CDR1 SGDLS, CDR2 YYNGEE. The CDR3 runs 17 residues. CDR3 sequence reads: CASSGQGSSGRFNEQFF.

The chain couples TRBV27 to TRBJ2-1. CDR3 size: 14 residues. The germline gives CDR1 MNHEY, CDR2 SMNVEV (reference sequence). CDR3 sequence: CASKNPYSYNEQFF.

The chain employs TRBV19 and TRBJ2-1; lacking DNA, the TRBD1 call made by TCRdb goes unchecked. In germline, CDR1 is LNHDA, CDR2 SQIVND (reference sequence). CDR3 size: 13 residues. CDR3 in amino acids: CASSVRAYNEQFF. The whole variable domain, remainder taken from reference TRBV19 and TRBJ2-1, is DGGITQSPKYLFRKEGQNVTLSCEQNLNHDAMYWYRQDPGQGLRLIYYSQIVNDFQKGDIAEGYSVSREKKESFPLTVTSAQKNPTAFYLCASSVRAYNEQFFGPGTRLTVL.

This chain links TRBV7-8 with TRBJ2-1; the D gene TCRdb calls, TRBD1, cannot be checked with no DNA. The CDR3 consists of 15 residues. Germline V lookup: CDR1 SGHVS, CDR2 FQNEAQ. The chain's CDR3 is CASSPRRTGRDEQFF.

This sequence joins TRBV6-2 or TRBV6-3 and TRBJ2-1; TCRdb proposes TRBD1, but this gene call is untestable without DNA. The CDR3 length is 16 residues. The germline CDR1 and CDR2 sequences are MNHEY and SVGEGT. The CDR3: CASRGPQGQGWDEQFF.

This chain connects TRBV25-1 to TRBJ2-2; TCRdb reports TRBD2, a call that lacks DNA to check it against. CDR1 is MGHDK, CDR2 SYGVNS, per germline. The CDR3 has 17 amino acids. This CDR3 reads CASRPGLAFGATGELFF.

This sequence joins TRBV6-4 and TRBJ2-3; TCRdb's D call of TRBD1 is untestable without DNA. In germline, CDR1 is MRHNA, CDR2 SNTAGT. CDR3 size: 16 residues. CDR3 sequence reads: CASSELAPAIGDTQYF.

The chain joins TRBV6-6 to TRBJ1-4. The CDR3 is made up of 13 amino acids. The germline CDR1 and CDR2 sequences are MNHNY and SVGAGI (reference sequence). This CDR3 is CASNRWGNEKLFF.

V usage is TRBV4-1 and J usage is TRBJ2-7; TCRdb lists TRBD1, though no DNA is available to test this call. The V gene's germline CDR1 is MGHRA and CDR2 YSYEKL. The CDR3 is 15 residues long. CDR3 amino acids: CASSQDGGQGDDLYF.

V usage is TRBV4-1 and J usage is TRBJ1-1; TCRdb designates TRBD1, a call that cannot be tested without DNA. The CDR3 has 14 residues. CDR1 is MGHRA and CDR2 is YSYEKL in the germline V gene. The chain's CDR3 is CASRLNRGLAEAFF.

CDR3 sequence reads: CAIKGDRRETQYF. The chain uses TRBV10-3 and TRBJ2-5; TCRdb designates TRBD1, a call that cannot be tested without DNA. Germline V gene data show CDR1 as ENHRY and CDR2 as SYGVKD. This CDR3 region has 13 residues.

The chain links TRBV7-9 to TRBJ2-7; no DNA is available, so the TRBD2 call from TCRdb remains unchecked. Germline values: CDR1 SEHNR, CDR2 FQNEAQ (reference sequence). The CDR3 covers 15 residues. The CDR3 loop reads CASSLNGRPSYEQYF.